This section outlines one T cell receptor (beta chain) sequence together with its context. It has no known antigen specificity. Base qualities are missing; no much larger clone stands one base away. From its cysteine to its phenylalanine, the CDR3 spans 15 amino acids. The CDR3 DNA has 45 bases and is translated from base 1. CDR1 and CDR2 (SGDLS, YYNGEE) derive from the germline V gene. Trimming leaves V shorter by 3 bases and J shorter by 6 bases, with the junction holding 10 bases beyond the gene matches. The immunoSEQ Assay, a bias-controlled multiplex PCR, was used to amplify TCRbeta CDR3 regions from genomic DNA. The paper's processing steps were these. Within the assay, amplification of reference gene primers was used to estimate how many nucleated cells each sample contained. To quantify the absolute abundance of each unique TCRbeta CDR3 rearrangement, sequence reads were collapsed and filtered. Productive Simpson clonality was computed per sample as the square root of Simpson's diversity index over productive rearrangements. Not all clones reach the TCRdb copy of this immuneACCESS table, which keeps in-frame sequences only. Checked studies attribute under half of the gap to unresolved V genes and leave the rest unexplained. The V and J calls and clone size were taken over from that table, and D and trimming were inferred from the DNA. This sample is represented by some 400,000 clones; around 87% of them were singletons. The top ten clones comprise roughly 2.1% of the sample.

This sample is part of a study of blood T cell repertoires in COVID-19 (dated by TCRdb to the early 2020s). Turning to the overall study: Samples covering the acute and convalescent phases of COVID-19 were provided by collaborators in the United States, Italy and Spain. The prospective study material was composed of cDNA or gDNA derived from T cells, B-cell-depleted T cells, or PBMCs. The dataset comprised deeply sampled blood TCRbeta repertoires from subjects exposed to, actively infected with, or recovered from COVID-19. The repertoires were released in a freely available public database meant as a resource for research on the immune response to SARS-CoV-2. The samples were drawn from the first 160 participants of the ongoing ImmuneRACE study and from 950 to 1,500 subjects provided by 6 global collaborators. A de-identified subject ID, COVID-19 status, age in years and sex were almost always included in the sample metadata. Where available, HLA class I and class II types were obtained from metadata supplied by the sample provider rather than from assay-based typing.

Summary of the overall study and its limitations: Clinical and demographic metadata were provided uncurated, with the amount varying by source and participant.

In Seattle, one collaborating source enrolled patients while the infection was active and tracked those patients longitudinally over the course of disease. The collaborating institutions used their own protocols to collect whole blood in K2EDTA tubes. For TCRbeta analysis, collaborators shipped samples in one of three forms: frozen whole blood, isolated PBMCs, or DNA extracted from either of those sample types. This receptor was obtained from a woman aged 60 to 75 with COVID-19, enrolled during active disease. The specimen sequenced was peripheral blood. The chain couples TRBV9 to TRBJ2-7, with 9 junctional bases fitting TRBD1. The CDR3 reads CASSGSGTGLLEQYF. The sequenced DNA is TGTGCCAGCAGCGGATCCGGGACAGGGCTTCTCGAGCAGTACTTC. Here the CDR3 is joined to the reference TRBV9 and TRBJ2-7 genes, and the full variable domain is: DSGVTQTPKHLITATGQRVTLRCSPRSGDLSVYWYQQSLDQGLQFLIQYYNGEERAKGNILERFSAQQFPDLHSELNLSSLELGDSALYFCASSGSGTGLLEQYFGPGTRLTVT.